These 21 T cell receptor beta chains were sequenced from one sample in a study of post-analysis software for immune sequencing data. Broader study findings: When patients were compared with controls, about five TRBV segments were more frequent, TRBV5-6, TRBV5-1 and TRBV20-1 among them.

cDNA libraries of TCR beta carried unique molecular identifiers. TCRdb re-called the PCR reads with MiXCR, one entry per CDR3 protein. The sample has around 770,000 distinct CDR3 sequences; under 60% are singletons. Which antigens these TCRs recognize remains unknown. Material: blood. The source is a girl aged 10 to 17 with multiple sclerosis.

This rearrangement joins TRBV5-1 to TRBJ2-5, with 7 nucleotides matching TRBD2. TRBJ2-7 matches the DNA end more closely, so the J call is doubtful. CDR1 is SGHRS, CDR2 YFSETQ, per germline. The CDR3 contains 12 residues. CDR3 region: CASSWEGDEQYF. CDR3 bases: TGCGCCAGCAGCTGGGAGGGCGACGAGCAGTACTTC.

This clonotype appeared a few times. The V gene is TRBV12-3 or TRBV12-4, the J gene TRBJ1-2, with TRBD1 matching over 8 bases. The CDR3 sequence is 14 residues long. Losses at the gene ends were 5 bases for V and 5 bases for J; bases not matched to a gene: 7. DNA for the CDR3: TGTGCCAGCAGTACCTCGGGACAGGCGTATGGCTACACCTTC. Amino acids: CASSTSGQAYGYTF.

The V and J genes are TRBV4-1 and TRBJ2-3, with a tentative D call TRBD2 (6 bases). This CDR3 has 15 residues. The germline V gene encodes CDR1 MGHRA and CDR2 YSYEKL. V lost 3 bases to trimming and J lost 4 bases, with 14 bases between them. CDR3 region: CASSHCSSEADTQYF. The CDR3 DNA reads as TGCGCCAGCAGCCATTGCTCTAGCGAGGCAGATACGCAGTATTTT.

The sample holds a few counts of this clonotype. The rearrangement links TRBV4-2 to TRBJ1-1; D is unclear. CDR3 length equals 14 residues. From germline, CDR1 is LGHNA and CDR2 YNFKEQ. V was shortened by 1 base and J by 5 bases, with 11 bases between the two germline ends. The CDR3 loop reads CASSQGQLGTEAFF. The CDR3 DNA is TGTGCCAGCAGCCAAGGGCAACTGGGGACTGAAGCTTTCTTT.

This clonotype has just a few counts. The rearrangement uses TRBV7-9 and TRBJ2-5; D gene unclear. Per the germline V gene, CDR1 is SEHNR and CDR2 is FQNEAQ (reference sequence). V lost 2 bases and J 5 bases, leaving 12 bases between the germline ends. The length of the CDR3 is 14 residues. The CDR3 loop is CASSLLTRNETQYF. Written as DNA, the CDR3 is TGTGCCAGCAGCTTACTTACCAGAAACGAGACCCAGTACTTC.

This clonotype was observed many times. One junction end does not reproduce the germline sequence, and a read error may be involved. The gene calls are TRBV12-3 or TRBV12-4 and TRBJ2-5, with TRBD1 identical over 8 bases. The end of the DNA fits TRBJ2-7 better, so the J call may be wrong. The CDR3 covers 12 residues. CDR3 amino acids: CASSLGQGEQYF. CDR3 sequence (DNA): TGTGCCAGCAGCTTAGGACAGGGCGAGCAGTACTTC.

This sequence joins TRBV3-1 and TRBJ1-2, with 9 nucleotides matching TRBD1. The CDR3 is 19 residues long. From germline, CDR1 is LGHDT and CDR2 YNNKEL (reference sequence). J gave up 3 bases and V 0 bases, and 14 bases lay outside the gene matches. CDR3 protein: CASSQECKGQGSGDYGYTF. The CDR3 region has the DNA TGTGCCAGCAGCCAAGAATGTAAGGGACAGGGCTCAGGTGACTATGGCTACACCTTC.

The gene calls are TRBV20-1 and TRBJ2-4; 12 positions agree with TRBD2. The J call may not be correct, given that the DNA end is closer to TRBJ2-7. The germline CDR1 and CDR2 sequences are DFQATT and SNEGSKA (reference sequence). This CDR3 has 13 residues. The DNA for the CDR3 is TGCAGTGCTGCGCCGGGACTAGCGGGCGAGCAGTACTTC. Encoded protein: CSAAPGLAGEQYF.

This clonotype was recorded a few times. The J gene is TRBJ2-1, the V gene TRBV5-1; unclear D gene. This CDR3 is 15 amino acids long. V lost 0 bases, J lost 5 bases, and 12 bases lay in between. CDR1 and CDR2 (germline): SGHRS, YFSETQ. The CDR3 here is CASSLGVGTHNEQFF. CDR3 DNA sequence: TGCGCCAGCAGCTTGGGGGTCGGAACCCACAATGAGCAGTTCTTC.

The chain recombines TRBV30 with TRBJ1-1; D ambiguous. Per the germline V gene, CDR1 is GTSNPN and CDR2 is SVGIG (reference sequence). Trimming left V 2 bases short and J 7 bases short, with 8 bases between. This CDR3 contains 11 residues. In nucleotides, the CDR3 is TGTGCCTGGAGTATTTACGGTGAAGCTTTCTTT. Protein sequence: CAWSIYGEAFF.

J is TRBJ2-7 and V is TRBV12-5; tentatively, D is TRBD1 or TRBD2 (5 bases each). The germline V gene has CDR1 LGHNT and CDR2 FRNRAP. V shed 4 bases and J shed 3 bases, with 19 bases lying between them. This CDR3 has 16 residues. The chain's CDR3 is CASGYPGTTSLYEQYF. In DNA, the CDR3 is TGTGCTAGTGGTTACCCCGGGACCACCAGCCTCTACGAGCAGTACTTC.

This clonotype was seen a handful of times. The rearrangement joins TRBV12-3 or TRBV12-4 to TRBJ2-1, with D maybe TRBD1 (5 bases). The V end lost 3 bases, the J end lost 15 bases, and 12 bases lay between the germline ends. This CDR3 is built from 11 residues. The CDR3 DNA follows: TGTGCCAGCAGTTTCGGGCAGGGTTGGTTCTTC. This gives the protein CASSFGQGWFF.

The chain links TRBV5-1 to TRBJ2-5, with 7 bases lining up with TRBD2. The CDR3 is made up of 15 amino acids. V trimming: 1 base; J trimming: 2 bases; junction bases outside the gene matches: 5. Germline CDR1 and CDR2: SGHRS and YFSETQ. CDR3 nucleotides: TGCGCCAGCAGCTTGAAGGGACTAAGGCAAGAGACCCAGTACTTC. Translation: CASSLKGLRQETQYF.

This clonotype was seen only a few times. This chain uses TRBV15 with TRBJ1-4; D is undetermined. Trimming took 3 bases from V and 0 from J, leaving 11 bases between them. Per the germline V gene, CDR1 is LNHNV and CDR2 is YYDKDF (reference sequence). The CDR3 loop spans 16 amino acids. The CDR3 region has the DNA TGTGCCACCAGCAGTCTCCGATTTGCAACTAATGAAAAACTGTTTTTT. This encodes CATSSLRFATNEKLFF.

The V call is TRBV15, the J call TRBJ2-5; the D gene could be TRBD1 or TRBD2 (5 bases each). Germline V CDR1 and CDR2: LNHNV, YYDKDF (reference sequence). The CDR3 is made up of 15 amino acids. Between the trimmed V and J ends, which lost 5 bases and 1 base, there was a span of 14 bases. In nucleotides, the CDR3 is TGTGCCACCAGCGCCCTGGGACGTGTCCAAGAGACCCAGTACTTC. Translating gives CATSALGRVQETQYF.

For this clonotype: An end of the junction does not agree with germline; a read error may underlie this. J is TRBJ1-2 and V is TRBV12-3 or TRBV12-4; D gene ambiguous. The CDR3 is made up of 13 amino acids. The CDR3 DNA reads as TGTGTCAGCAGTTTAAACGGAAACTATGGCTACACCTTC. This codes for CVSSLNGNYGYTF.

A few counts support this clonotype. The chain carries TRBV5-8 and TRBJ2-5, with 7 nucleotides matching TRBD1. Germline assignment: CDR1 SGHTS and CDR2 YDEGEE. V was clipped by 7 bases and J by 2 bases; unmatched bases: 14. CDR3 length equals 16 residues. The CDR3: CASGGNRGPSQETQYF. The CDR3 DNA reads TGTGCCAGCGGTGGGAACAGGGGACCCTCACAAGAGACCCAGTACTTC.

The chain recombines TRBV15 with TRBJ2-1; 11 bases match TRBD2. Germline V gene sequence: CDR1 LNHNV, CDR2 YYDKDF (reference sequence). The CDR3 totals 15 residues. The J segment lost 4 bases and the V segment lost 5 bases, leaving 4 bases of the junction unmatched. CDR3 residues: CATSLGLAAYNEQFF. The CDR3 nucleotides read TGTGCCACCAGCCTGGGACTAGCGGCGTACAATGAGCAGTTCTTC.

Only a few counts were recorded for this clonotype. V and J are TRBV12-3 or TRBV12-4 and TRBJ2-1; 11 bases fit TRBD2. Trimming took 5 bases from V and 5 from J; bases not matched to a gene: 5. The CDR3 is 15 amino acids. The CDR3 loop reads CASSTLAGENNEQFF. DNA for the CDR3: TGTGCCAGCAGTACACTAGCGGGAGAAAACAATGAGCAGTTCTTC.

This chain connects TRBV29-1 to TRBJ2-6; D is possibly TRBD1 (5 bases). CDR3 size: 15 residues. From germline, CDR1 is SQVTM and CDR2 ANQGSEA. Deletions cut 2 bases from V and 2 bases from J, with 10 bases between. The CDR3 spells CSVESRAPGANVLTF. Written as DNA, the CDR3 is TGCAGCGTTGAATCCAGGGCCCCTGGGGCCAACGTCCTGACTTTC.

This chain links TRBV14 with TRBJ2-7; D tentatively reads TRBD1 or TRBD2 (5 bases each). The DNA end is a closer match to TRBJ2-5, so the J assignment may be wrong. CDR1 SGHDN and CDR2 FVKESK come from the germline V gene. This CDR3 contains 14 residues. The CDR3 nucleotides are TGTGCCAGCAGCCCCCTCCGGGACGGAGAGACCCAGTACTTC. This encodes CASSPLRDGETQYF.